This paragraph covers one T cell receptor (beta chain) sequence. The V gene's germline CDR1 is SGHTA and CDR2 FQGNSA. This CDR3 contains 16 residues. V gave up 7 bases and J gave up 2 bases, with 19 bases separating them. This record belongs to a study of blood T cell repertoires in COVID-19. Overall study context: T cells, B-cell-depleted T cells, or PBMCs provided the cDNA or gDNA that served as material.

The method was immunoSEQ multiplex PCR; TCRdb's version includes in-frame clones alone and lacks a portion of them. Of around 260,000 clones listed, about 86% are singletons. The specimen sequenced was peripheral blood. This receptor was identified in a man aged 30 to 39 with active or convalescent COVID-19. The V and J genes are TRBV7-2 and TRBJ2-3; perhaps TRBD2 as D (6 bases). CDR3 bases: TGTGCCAGCACCTGCGGGGAGAGGGGAACCACAGATACGCAGTATTTT. It encodes CASTCGERGTTDTQYF.